The T cell receptor (beta chain) under discussion was sequenced for a study of neurological immune-mediated disorders (dated by TCRdb to the late 2010s). Study-level background: Using UMI-based sequencing, the study compared peripheral blood TCR-beta repertoires from patients with HTLV-I-associated myelopathy (HAM/TSP), patients with multiple sclerosis, and healthy controls. The approximately 110 TCR-beta libraries included longitudinal samples, technical triplicates and paired sorted CD4+ and CD8+ T-cell subsets alongside PBMC samples. The cohort was made up of around 70 subjects, consisting of roughly 14 HAM/TSP patients, roughly 35 multiple sclerosis patients and about 20 healthy controls. On the study overall, not on this receptor specifically: TCR clonal expansion was highest in HAM/TSP patients and lowest in MS patients, with MS patients falling below even healthy controls. No identical CDR3 amino acid sequences were shared among expanded clones across subjects, suggesting private TCR-beta repertoires in all groups.

This clonotype occurred many times. This receptor's antigen is unknown. No base-level quality is on record; no much larger clone is a single base apart. Libraries from unsorted PBMCs were made from 2 million PBMCs kept in RNAlater at -80 degrees C until RNA extraction. PBMCs were separated from peripheral blood using Ficoll-Hypaque density gradient centrifugation and then cryopreserved in liquid nitrogen. The CDR3 spans 16 residues, from the cysteine through the phenylalanine. Here the CDR3 DNA is all that survives: 48 bases in frame from base 1. The germline V gene encodes CDR1 DFQATT and CDR2 SNEGSKA (reference sequence). Germline trimming amounts to 0 bases on V and 4 bases on J, with 9 as the count of junction bases outside the gene matches. cDNA was synthesized by template-switch 5'RACE using a primer carrying a 10-nucleotide random unique molecular identifier by which each TCR transcript was tagged. Each sequencing run produced over 160 million TCR-beta sequences covering 15-18 subjects. Total RNA was extracted with the RNeasy kit. The KAPA Real-time Library Amplification kit was used to amplify TCR-beta VDJ regions with primers for the TCR constant region and the 5'RACE anchor. Sample indexes and Illumina adaptors were added in a first PCR, after which library yield was increased in a second PCR. After Ampure bead purification, the TCR product of roughly 650 bp was size-selected on a 2% E-gel SizeSelection system. Library quality was checked on a Bioanalyzer, concentration was measured with Qubit, and libraries were quantified with the Kapa Library Quantification kit before pooling. An Illumina HiSeq 2500 sequenced the libraries paired-end 2 x 150 bp. To increase sequence diversity, roughly 24-31% phiX was spiked into each library pool. In the paper's pipeline: Quality-filtered reads were processed with the UMI-based MiGEC pipeline, and over 80% of raw TCR sequences were removed by the MiGEC pipeline during error correction. IMGT germline references were used for aligning VDJ genes, and each clonotype was defined as a unique CDR3 amino acid sequence together with its V-J genes. Clonal expansion, Shannon diversity, and CDR3 relatedness (CalcPairwiseDistances, ClusterSamples) were evaluated with VDJtools, and phylogenetic trees were built with CLCbio workbench. Clones with at least 8 unique UMIs were defined as expanded, with this threshold being based on coefficient-of-variation modelling across technical triplicates. Through fastp at Q25 and MiXCR, TCRdb rebuilt clones from the public reads, retaining in-frame beta chains. Every entry covers one CDR3 protein and lists the most common genes and DNA from its rows. The V and J calls were determined by TCRdb, not by the authors. The sample yields fewer than 65,000 distinct CDR3 sequences; 10% to 13% were counted once. In total, the top ten clones hold approximately 5.3% of the sample.

The receptor chain draws on TRBV20-1 and TRBJ2-1; 7 nucleotides in the junction match TRBD2. The sequencing input was PBMCs. This receptor was obtained from a man aged 65-85 years with HTLV-1-associated myelopathy (HAM/TSP). The sequence in DNA is TGCAGTGCTAGAGATCCGTGGAGCGGGGTATACAATGAGCAGTTCTTC. Translated, it reads CSARDPWSGVYNEQFF.